These 7 T cell receptor beta chains were sequenced from one sample in a study of cytomegalovirus exposure and HLA in healthy donors. The PCR had 60 Vbeta and 13 Jbeta primers. Sequencing used immunoSEQ multiplex PCR; TCRdb keeps in-frame clones, though not all of them. The sample lists 60,000 or so clones, approximately 71% occurring once. The sequenced sample was PBMCs. These receptors all stem from a man aged 40-49 years in good health and CMV-seropositive.

The V and J genes are TRBV9 and TRBJ1-1, with a tentative D call TRBD1 (6 bases). V was pared by 4 bases and J by 2 bases, with 18 bases between. The CDR3 spans 16 residues. CDR1 is SGDLS, CDR2 YYNGEE, per germline. CDR3 protein: CASSPDRRRINTEAFF. DNA for the CDR3: TGTGCCAGCAGCCCAGACAGGAGACGCATAAACACTGAAGCTTTCTTT.

This clone came up a few times. The chain uses TRBV2 and TRBJ2-3; D is uncertain. V was pared by 3 bases and J by 3 bases, with 7 bases between. Germline loops: CDR1 SNHLY, CDR2 FYNNEI. The CDR3 sequence is 13 residues long. Here the CDR3 reads CASSDLRTDTQYF. The CDR3 DNA is TGTGCCAGCAGTGATTTGAGGACAGATACGCAGTATTTT.

The rearrangement joins TRBV7-2 to TRBJ2-5, with TRBD2 matching 9 bases. Germline V lookup: CDR1 SGHTA, CDR2 FQGNSA. Unmatched junction bases numbered 7, after V lost 2 bases and J lost 6 bases. This CDR3 is built from 15 residues. CDR3 in amino acids: CASSLPAGGQKTQYF. The CDR3 DNA sequence: TGTGCCAGCAGCTTACCAGCGGGGGGTCAGAAGACCCAGTACTTC.

This clone was counted ten times or more. This chain links TRBV11-2 with TRBJ2-3; D perhaps matches TRBD1 (6 bases). The V end lost 2 bases, the J end lost 2 bases, and 20 bases lay between the germline ends. CDR1 and CDR2 from the germline V gene are SGHAT and FQNNGV. The CDR3 has 18 residues. The CDR3 is CASSLTKDSLSLTDTQYF. The CDR3 DNA reads as TGTGCCAGCAGCTTAACAAAGGACAGCTTAAGCCTCACAGATACGCAGTATTTT.

V gene TRBV6-5 combines with J gene TRBJ2-3; D is perhaps TRBD2 (6 bases). V shed 4 bases and J shed 4 bases, with 12 bases lying between them. Per germline, CDR1 MNHEY and CDR2 SVGAGI. The CDR3 sequence is 14 residues long. CDR3 in DNA: TGTGCCAGCAGTTCACTTTGGGGGGCAGATACGCAGTATTTT. Encoded protein: CASSSLWGADTQYF.

This rearrangement joins TRBV5-1 to TRBJ2-5; D may be TRBD1 (7 bases). V lost 5 bases, J lost 5 bases, and 22 bases lay in between. Germline V gene lookup returns CDR1 SGHRS and CDR2 YFSETQ. The CDR3 runs 16 residues. The CDR3 loop is CASRSRGEVSRETQYF. The CDR3 DNA sequence: TGCGCCAGCAGGAGCAGGGGGGAGGTTTCTAGGGAGACCCAGTACTTC.

This clone was seen a few times. The rearrangement uses TRBV6-1 and TRBJ2-1; TRBD1 matches at 9 bases. CDR1 and CDR2 from the germline V gene are MNHNS and SASEGT. The CDR3 is made up of 13 amino acids. The ends lost 6 bases at V and 7 bases at J; junction bases unmatched: 4. CDR3 coding DNA: TGTGCCAGCAGATGGACAGGGGTGAATGAGCAGTTCTTC. It encodes CASRWTGVNEQFF.